Listed below are T cell receptor beta chains from one sample, sequenced in a study of cytomegalovirus exposure and HLA in healthy donors. Generated by immunoSEQ multiplex PCR, the TCRdb table keeps only in-frame clones and is missing some. Its clone listing holds 30,000 to 45,000 clones. What was sequenced was PBMCs. These receptors were obtained from a middle-aged man in good health and CMV-seropositive. Each CDR3 is given with its conserved first and last residue.

>TRBJ2-7|TRBV5-6
CASSYGQTYEQYF
>TRBJ2-3|TRBV18
CASSDQREAYLDTQYF
>TRBJ1-5|TRBV11-3
CASSPRQGIQPQHF
>TRBJ2-5|TRBV5-1
CASSPGGPGETQYF
>TRBJ2-1|TRBV5-1
CASSSAAGGYNEQFF
>TRBJ2-7|TRBV7-9
CASSELAGEGSSYEQYF
>TRBJ2-1|TRBV30
CAWSAEGLSYNEQFF
>-|TRBV2
CASSERLYEQYF
>TRBJ1-5|TRBV27
CASSKDNLSNQPQHF
>TRBJ2-3|TRBV18
CASSPPAEADTQYF
>TRBJ2-7|TRBV4-3
CASSPDRARNEQYF
>TRBJ2-1|TRBV11-2
CASSLSGRDNEQFF
>TRBJ2-5|TRBV25-1
CASSEAGGKETQYF